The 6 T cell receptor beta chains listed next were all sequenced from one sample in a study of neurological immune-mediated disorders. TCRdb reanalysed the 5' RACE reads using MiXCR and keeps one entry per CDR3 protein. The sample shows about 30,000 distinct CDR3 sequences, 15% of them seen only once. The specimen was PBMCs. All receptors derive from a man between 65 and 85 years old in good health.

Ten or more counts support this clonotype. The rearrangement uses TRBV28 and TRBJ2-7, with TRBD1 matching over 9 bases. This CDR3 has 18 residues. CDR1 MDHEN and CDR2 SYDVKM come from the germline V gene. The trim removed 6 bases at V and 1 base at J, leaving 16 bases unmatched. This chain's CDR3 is CASRRPVIGDRDSYEQYF. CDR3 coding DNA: TGTGCCAGCAGGCGGCCCGTAATCGGGGACAGGGATTCCTACGAGCAGTACTTC.

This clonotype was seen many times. CDR3 nucleotide sequence: TGCGCCAGCAGCGGGGTGGGACTTTCGGAGACCCAGTACTTC. Translated, it gives CASSGVGLSETQYF. The rearrangement links TRBV5-1 to TRBJ2-5, with D perhaps TRBD2 (6 bases). V was pared by 4 bases and J by 5 bases, with 15 bases between. Per the germline V gene, CDR1 is SGHRS and CDR2 is YFSETQ. The CDR3 has 14 residues.

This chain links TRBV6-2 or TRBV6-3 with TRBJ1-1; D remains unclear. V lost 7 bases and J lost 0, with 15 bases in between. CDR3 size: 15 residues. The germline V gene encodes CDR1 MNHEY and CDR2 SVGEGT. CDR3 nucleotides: TGTGCCAGCAATTTACATCGACGGATGAACACTGAAGCTTTCTTT. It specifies CASNLHRRMNTEAFF.

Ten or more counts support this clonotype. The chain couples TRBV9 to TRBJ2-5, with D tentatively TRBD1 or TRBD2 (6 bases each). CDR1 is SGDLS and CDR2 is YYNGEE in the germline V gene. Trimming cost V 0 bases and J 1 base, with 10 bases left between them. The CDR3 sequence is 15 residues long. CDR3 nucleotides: TGTGCCAGCAGCGTAGGGGGGGCGGCCCAAGAGACCCAGTACTTC. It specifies CASSVGGAAQETQYF.

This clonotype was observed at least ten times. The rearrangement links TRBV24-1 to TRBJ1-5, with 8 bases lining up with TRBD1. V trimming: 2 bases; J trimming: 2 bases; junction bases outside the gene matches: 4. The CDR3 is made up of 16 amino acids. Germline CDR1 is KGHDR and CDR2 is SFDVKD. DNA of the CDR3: TGTGCCACCAGTGATTCAGGGGGCGCGGGCAATCAGCCCCAGCATTTT. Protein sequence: CATSDSGGAGNQPQHF.

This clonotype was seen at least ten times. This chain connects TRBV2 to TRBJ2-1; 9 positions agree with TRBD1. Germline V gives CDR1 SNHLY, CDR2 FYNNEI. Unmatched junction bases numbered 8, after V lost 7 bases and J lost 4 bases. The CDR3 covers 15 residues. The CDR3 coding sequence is TGTGCCAGCATCCCAACAGGGGGCACATACAATGAGCAGTTCTTC. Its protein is CASIPTGGTYNEQFF.